Each of the 6 T cell receptor beta chains below was sequenced from the same sample in a study of T cells in Graves' hyperthyroidism and ophthalmopathy. RNA transcripts gave rise to amplified TCR beta CDR3 regions. Primed by the HTBI set, a first-round RT-PCR was run on the TCR CDR3. TCRdb reanalysed the multiplex PCR reads using MiXCR and keeps one entry per CDR3 protein. The sample consists of hundreds of thousands of distinct CDR3 sequences, under 20% of them appearing once. Sequenced: blood. The source is a woman between 18 and 30 years old with Graves' ophthalmopathy.

The chain employs TRBV7-3 and TRBJ2-5, with 13 nucleotides matching TRBD2. Germline V gene lookup returns CDR1 SGHTA and CDR2 FQGTGA. This CDR3 is 19 amino acids long. Trimming removed 5 bases from V and 5 bases from J; junction bases left unmatched: 17. The chain's CDR3 is CASSPLGGGLAGVGETQYF. The CDR3 coding sequence is TGTGCCAGCAGCCCCCTCGGGGGTGGACTAGCGGGGGTAGGGGAGACCCAGTACTTC.

This clonotype was picked up many times. The rearrangement links TRBV5-5 to TRBJ2-2; D is unresolved. The germline V gene encodes CDR1 SGHKS and CDR2 YYEKEE (reference sequence). Trimming took 2 bases from V and 3 from J, leaving 11 bases between them. This CDR3 comprises 15 residues. The CDR3 DNA follows: TGTGCCAGCAGCTTTGAGGTGTGGGACACCGGGGAGCTGTTTTTT. Its protein product is CASSFEVWDTGELFF.

The V and J genes are TRBV6-1 and TRBJ1-5; no reliable D call. Germline CDR1 is MNHNS and CDR2 is SASEGT. Trimming took off 5 bases at V and 2 bases at J, with 16 bases between the two ends. CDR3 length: 16 amino acids. The CDR3 loop is CASSSSWDIGNQPQHF. The CDR3 DNA reads TGTGCCAGCAGTTCTAGTTGGGATATTGGCAATCAGCCCCAGCATTTT.

The table lists this clonotype with many counts. The V gene is TRBV6-1, the J gene TRBJ2-7, with D possibly matching TRBD1 (5 bases). The V end was cut by 5 bases, the J end by 4 bases, with 12 bases between. The CDR3 spans 13 residues. Germline loops: CDR1 MNHNS, CDR2 SASEGT. This CDR3 reads CASSYASGYEQYF. Here the CDR3 DNA reads TGTGCCAGCAGTTACGCGTCAGGGTACGAGCAGTACTTC.

The CDR3 DNA reads as TGCAGTGCTAGAGAAACACTAGCGGGGGGGCGTAATGAGCAGTTCTTC. This gives the protein CSARETLAGGRNEQFF. The rearrangement uses TRBV20-1 and TRBJ2-1; 13 bases align to TRBD2. The CDR3 is 16 amino acids. Germline values: CDR1 DFQATT, CDR2 SNEGSKA (reference sequence). V was pared by 0 bases and J by 7 bases, with 6 bases of the junction left unmatched.

This clonotype has a count of ten or more. The chain employs TRBV12-3 or TRBV12-4 and TRBJ2-7; D is possibly TRBD2 (6 bases). The CDR3 extends over 16 amino acids. V was cut by 7 bases and J by 0 bases, with 19 bases left in between. CDR3 DNA sequence: TGTGCCAGCAATTCTGGGGGGTCCTCGCTCTCCTACGAGCAGTACTTC. Its translation is CASNSGGSSLSYEQYF.